The 15 T cell receptor beta chains reported below all come from one sample, sequenced in a study of blood T cells in healthy people across ages. Together with a sample-barcoded 5' primer, a J-beta primer mix was included in a second PCR lasting roughly 6 to 12 cycles. Using its own MiXCR run on the 5' RACE reads, TCRdb lists one record per CDR3 protein. Of about 640,000 distinct CDR3 sequences listed, roughly three fifths are singletons. Sequences were obtained from blood. The receptor source for this set is a man aged 55 to 70 in good health.

This clonotype has a handful of counts. V and J are TRBV11-2 and TRBJ2-5, with TRBD1 identical over 9 bases. Near its end, the DNA agrees better with TRBJ2-7, so the J call may be wrong. CDR1 is SGHAT and CDR2 is FQNNGV in the germline V gene. The CDR3 runs to 15 residues. The CDR3 loop reads CASSLAGTGIDEQYF. CDR3 DNA: TGTGCCAGCAGCTTAGCTGGGACAGGGATCGACGAGCAGTACTTC.

Here the CDR3 DNA reads TGTGCCAGCAGCCCAACAATTACAGGGTCTAACTATGGCTACACCTTC. Its protein product is CASSPTITGSNYGYTF. The chain employs TRBV11-2 and TRBJ1-2; the D gene is possibly TRBD1 (6 bases). V lost 5 bases and J 0 bases, leaving 16 bases between the germline ends. The germline V gene has CDR1 SGHAT and CDR2 FQNNGV. The length of the CDR3 is 16 residues.

DNA for the CDR3: TGTGCCAGCAGGACAGGGGACTCTTCCTACGAGCAGTACTTC. Its protein product is CASRTGDSSYEQYF. V usage is TRBV2 and J usage is TRBJ2-7; 8 bases are shared with TRBD1. Per germline, CDR1 SNHLY and CDR2 FYNNEI. CDR3 length: 14 amino acids. The trim removed 6 bases at V and 1 base at J, leaving 5 bases unmatched.

This clonotype showed up many times. This chain uses TRBV24-1 with TRBJ2-7; no firm D call. Trimming took 1 base from V and 6 from J, leaving 6 bases between them. Germline lookup yields CDR1 KGHDR and CDR2 SFDVKD. This CDR3 is built from 12 residues. CDR3 sequence reads: CATSDLKGEQYF. The CDR3 region has the DNA TGTGCCACCAGTGATTTAAAGGGCGAGCAGTACTTC.

The sample holds a few counts of this clonotype. The V call is TRBV20-1, the J call TRBJ2-7; 9 nucleotides agree with TRBD2. Germline trimming cut 5 bases from V and 4 bases from J; bases unmatched to any gene: 9. This CDR3 has 14 amino acids. Germline values: CDR1 DFQATT, CDR2 SNEGSKA (reference sequence). CDR3 in amino acids: CSAPVGAGGYEQYF. CDR3 coding DNA: TGCAGTGCTCCTGTTGGAGCGGGGGGTTACGAGCAGTACTTC.

V gene TRBV11-2 combines with J gene TRBJ1-2, with no clear D. Germline values: CDR1 SGHAT, CDR2 FQNNGV. V lost 5 bases, J lost 6 bases, and 16 bases lay in between. This CDR3 is 14 amino acids long. CDR3 region: CASSLLAQRDGYTF. In DNA, the CDR3 is TGTGCCAGCAGCCTTTTGGCCCAGCGGGATGGCTACACCTTC.

The chain is built from TRBV20-1 and TRBJ2-3; D unclear. Germline V gives CDR1 DFQATT, CDR2 SNEGSKA (reference sequence). CDR3 length: 12 residues. The CDR3 spells CSLVKRADTQYF. In DNA form, the CDR3 reads TGCAGCTTAGTAAAACGGGCAGATACGCAGTATTTT.

V and J are TRBV10-3 and TRBJ1-1, with D possibly matching TRBD1 (6 bases). Germline lookup yields CDR1 ENHRY and CDR2 SYGVKD. The V end lost 10 bases, the J end lost 1 base, and 13 bases lay between the germline ends. The CDR3 is 13 amino acids. The DNA for the CDR3 is TGTGCCACCCACGGGACACCGAACACTGAAGCTTTCTTT. Its protein is CATHGTPNTEAFF.

This clonotype was detected only a few times. The CDR3 DNA sequence: TGTGCCAGCAGTCCCCTCGGGGACGGTGGCTACACCTTC. Encoded protein: CASSPLGDGGYTF. This chain joins TRBV27 and TRBJ1-2, with D perhaps TRBD1 (5 bases). The CDR3 runs 13 residues. The germline V gene has CDR1 MNHEY and CDR2 SMNVEV (reference sequence). V lost 5 bases to trimming and J lost 7 bases, with 14 bases between them.

The CDR3: CASSRRDRGVQYF. DNA for the CDR3: TGTGCCAGCAGTCGCCGGGACAGGGGGGTGCAGTACTTC. The rearrangement joins TRBV28 to TRBJ2-5, with 11 positions matching TRBD1. The CDR3 runs 13 residues. V shed 5 bases, J shed 11 bases, and the junction held 7 bases outside the gene matches. Germline-derived CDR1 and CDR2 are MDHEN and SYDVKM.

The V call is TRBV27, the J call TRBJ1-2, with D tentatively TRBD1 (6 bases). The length of the CDR3 is 13 residues. The V gene lost 5 bases and the J gene lost 4 bases, with 11 bases spanning the gap. Germline values: CDR1 MNHEY, CDR2 SMNVEV (reference sequence). CDR3 nucleotide sequence: TGTGCCAGCAGTCGGGGGCTCGGCTATGGCTACACCTTC. Translated, it gives CASSRGLGYGYTF.

This chain links TRBV2 with TRBJ2-4, with D perhaps matching TRBD1 or TRBD2 (5 bases each). Germline V gene lookup returns CDR1 SNHLY and CDR2 FYNNEI. This CDR3 has 15 amino acids. V dropped 5 bases and J dropped 6 bases, with 17 bases sitting between them. The CDR3 DNA sequence: TGTGCCAGCAGTCCCCCGGGGCAGGGTAGAAACATTCAGTACTTC. Translation: CASSPPGQGRNIQYF.

The gene calls are TRBV12-3 or TRBV12-4 and TRBJ2-1, with 8 bases matching TRBD1. This CDR3 has 15 amino acids. J gave up 5 bases and V 7 bases, and 10 bases lay outside the gene matches. CDR3 DNA sequence: TGTGCCAGCACCATCACAGGGGGACTGAACAATGAGCAGTTCTTC. Residues: CASTITGGLNNEQFF.

The genes are TRBV20-1 and TRBJ2-5; no reliable D call. Between the trimmed V and J ends, which lost 6 bases and 5 bases, there was a span of 16 bases. CDR3 size: 13 residues. The germline V gene has CDR1 DFQATT and CDR2 SNEGSKA (reference sequence). The DNA of the CDR3 is TGCAGTGCCGACCCGGGCCGTGCGGAGACCCAGTACTTC. Translated: CSADPGRAETQYF.

The CDR3 region is CASSRSAGYGYTF. CDR3 nucleotide sequence: TGTGCCAGCAGTAGGAGTGCGGGCTATGGCTACACCTTC. The genes are TRBV2 and TRBJ1-2; D is ambiguous. Germline lookup yields CDR1 SNHLY and CDR2 FYNNEI. V lost 5 bases, J lost 4 bases, and 11 bases lay in between. CDR3 length: 13 amino acids.